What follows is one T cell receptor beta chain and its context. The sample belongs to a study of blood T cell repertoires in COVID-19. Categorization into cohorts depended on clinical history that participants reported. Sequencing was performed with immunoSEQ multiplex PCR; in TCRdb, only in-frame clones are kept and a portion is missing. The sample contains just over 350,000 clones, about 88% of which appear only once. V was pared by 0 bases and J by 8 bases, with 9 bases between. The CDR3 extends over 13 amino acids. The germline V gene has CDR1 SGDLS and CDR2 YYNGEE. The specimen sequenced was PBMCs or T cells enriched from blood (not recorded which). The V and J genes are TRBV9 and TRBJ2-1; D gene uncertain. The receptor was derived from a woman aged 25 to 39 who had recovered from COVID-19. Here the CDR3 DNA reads TGTGCCAGCAGCGTAGCTGTAACGGATGAGCAGTTCTTC. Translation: CASSVAVTDEQFF. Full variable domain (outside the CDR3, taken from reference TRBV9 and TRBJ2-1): DSGVTQTPKHLITATGQRVTLRCSPRSGDLSVYWYQQSLDQGLQFLIQYYNGEERAKGNILERFSAQQFPDLHSELNLSSLELGDSALYFCASSVAVTDEQFFGPGTRLTVL.